The 26 T cell receptor beta chains listed next were all sequenced from one sample in a study of OX40 agonist ivuxolimab in advanced cancers. Data came from immunoSEQ multiplex PCR; TCRdb stores just in-frame clones and leaves some out. The data show some 80,000 clones, about four fifths seen once. The material was CD4+ or CD8+ T cells sorted from blood, obtained in a trial of the OX40 agonist ivuxolimab. These TCRs come from an adult with an advanced solid tumor such as melanoma, head and neck, liver or kidney cancer.

The chain has TRBV5-1 and TRBJ2-1; 8 positions match TRBD1. The germline V gene has CDR1 SGHRS and CDR2 YFSETQ. The CDR3 covers 14 residues. V dropped 2 bases and J dropped 6; count of bases not matched to a gene: 4. The CDR3 region has the DNA TGCGCCAGCAGCTTTCAGGGGGCCGTCAATGAGCAGTTCTTC. Protein product: CASSFQGAVNEQFF.

The chain employs TRBV7-8 and TRBJ2-1; D is unclear. V was clipped by 2 bases and J by 0 bases, with 8 bases between them. This CDR3 has 15 amino acids. The V gene's germline CDR1 is SGHVS and CDR2 FQNEAQ. The CDR3 sequence is CASSLRVSSYNEQFF. CDR3 DNA: TGTGCCAGCAGCTTAAGGGTGAGCTCCTACAATGAGCAGTTCTTC.

The chain links TRBV11-2 to TRBJ2-1; the D gene is possibly TRBD2 (5 bases). CDR1 is SGHAT, CDR2 FQNNGV, per germline. This CDR3 spans 15 amino acids. The V end was cut by 10 bases, the J end by 0 bases, with 16 bases between. The CDR3 reads CATLERLSSYNEQFF. The CDR3 nucleotides are TGTGCCACGCTCGAGCGGCTGAGCTCCTACAATGAGCAGTTCTTC.

J is TRBJ1-2 and V is TRBV30; D unresolved. Trimming pared 0 bases from V and 4 bases from J, leaving 15 bases between. The CDR3 contains 15 residues. CDR1 and CDR2 (germline): GTSNPN, SVGIG (reference sequence). The chain's CDR3 is CAWSVGQTGGYGYTF. The CDR3 nucleotides are TGTGCCTGGAGTGTAGGGCAAACCGGTGGCTATGGCTACACCTTC. Variable domain in full (rest from reference TRBV30 and TRBJ1-2): SQTIHQWPATLVQPVGSPLSLECTVEGTSNPNLYWYRQAAGRGLQLLFYSVGIGQISSEVPQNLSASRPQDRQFILSSKKLLLSDSGFYLCAWSVGQTGGYGYTFGSGTRLTVV.

The rearrangement uses TRBV11-2 and TRBJ2-1; D unresolved. The CDR3 contains 11 residues. Trimming took off 4 bases at V and 5 bases at J, with 3 bases between the two ends. CDR1 is SGHAT, CDR2 FQNNGV, per germline. CDR3 loop: CASSSNNEQFF. The CDR3, as DNA: TGTGCCAGCAGCTCTAACAATGAGCAGTTCTTC.

The chain recombines TRBV5-1 with TRBJ2-5; TRBD2 aligns across 8 bases. The CDR3 length is 14 residues. With 4 bases clipped from V and 2 bases from J, the junction kept 4 bases outside the gene matches. Germline values: CDR1 SGHRS, CDR2 YFSETQ. DNA of the CDR3: TGCGCCAGCAGCAGGGTAGCGGGACAAGAGACCCAGTACTTC. Its protein product is CASSRVAGQETQYF.

The V call is TRBV30, the J call TRBJ1-6; D gene uncertain. Trimming took 2 bases from V and 9 from J, leaving 11 bases between them. The length of the CDR3 is 13 residues. Germline-derived CDR1 and CDR2 are GTSNPN and SVGIG (reference sequence). DNA for the CDR3: TGTGCCTGGAGTAAAGGGATGGTTTCACCCCTCCACTTT. As protein: CAWSKGMVSPLHF.

The table lists this clone with a count of one. A read error may account for a junction end that differs from germline. The chain is built from TRBV18 and TRBJ1-1; TRBD1 matches 7 bases. There are 15 residues in the CDR3. Germline V gene sequence: CDR1 KGHSH, CDR2 LQKENI. The CDR3 DNA reads as TGTGCCAGCTCACCACCCGGGACAGCCTCTTGGGAAGGTTTCTTT. Translation gives CASSPPGTASWEGFF.

The rearrangement uses TRBV27 and TRBJ2-7, with 7 bases matching TRBD1. Germline values: CDR1 MNHEY, CDR2 SMNVEV (reference sequence). The CDR3 extends over 13 amino acids. V gave up 10 bases and J gave up 2 bases; unmatched junction bases: 8. CDR3 residues: CANWTGTAYEQYF. The CDR3 DNA reads TGTGCCAACTGGACAGGAACGGCCTACGAGCAGTACTTC.

The chain employs TRBV27 and TRBJ1-5, with a weak D call TRBD1 (5 bases). Germline V lookup: CDR1 MNHEY, CDR2 SMNVEV (reference sequence). Trimming took off 4 bases at V and 7 bases at J, with 14 bases between the two ends. This CDR3 is 14 amino acids long. Here the CDR3 reads CASSSPGIGQPQHF. The CDR3 nucleotides read TGTGCCAGCAGTTCGCCAGGGATCGGGCAGCCCCAGCATTTT.

This clone was seen more than once but under ten times. V is TRBV6-1 and J is TRBJ2-1; TRBD2 matches 9 bases. The V segment lost 3 bases and the J segment 6 bases; nucleotides outside the gene matches: 9. Per the germline V gene, CDR1 is MNHNS and CDR2 is SASEGT. CDR3 size: 16 residues. The CDR3 here is CASSDRVSGGANEQFF. In DNA form, the CDR3 reads TGTGCCAGCAGTGATAGGGTTAGCGGGGGTGCCAATGAGCAGTTCTTC.

The chain uses TRBV5-1 and TRBJ2-3; D is unclear. The CDR3 covers 15 residues. From germline, CDR1 is SGHRS and CDR2 YFSETQ. The V end was cut by 3 bases, the J end by 0 bases, with 11 bases between. The CDR3 reads CASSYVVTSTDTQYF. DNA for the CDR3: TGCGCCAGCAGCTATGTCGTCACTAGCACAGATACGCAGTATTTT.

This chain links TRBV19 with TRBJ1-4; 7 nucleotides agree with TRBD1. After removal of 8 bases from V and 5 bases from J, the junction contained 11 bases not matched to a gene. This CDR3 spans 15 amino acids. Germline CDR1 LNHDA, CDR2 SQIVND (reference sequence). In nucleotides, the CDR3 is TGTGCCAGTGGGGGGTTGGACAGGCGCAATGAAAAACTGTTTTTT. Its protein is CASGGLDRRNEKLFF.

In its sample, this clone was seen once. V is TRBV30 and J is TRBJ1-6; maybe TRBD1 (5 bases). The CDR3 covers 13 residues. Trimming removed 3 bases from V and 7 bases from J, with 10 bases in between. Per germline, CDR1 GTSNPN and CDR2 SVGIG (reference sequence). The chain's CDR3 is CAWREGRNSPLHF. The DNA of the CDR3 is TGTGCCTGGAGAGAGGGGCGAAATTCACCCCTCCACTTT. The complete variable domain, with remaining parts taken from reference TRBV30 and TRBJ1-6, reads SQTIHQWPATLVQPVGSPLSLECTVEGTSNPNLYWYRQAAGRGLQLLFYSVGIGQISSEVPQNLSASRPQDRQFILSSKKLLLSDSGFYLCAWREGRNSPLHFGNGTRLTVT.

This chain connects TRBV29-1 to TRBJ1-1, with a tentative D call TRBD1 (5 bases). The germline V gene has CDR1 SQVTM and CDR2 ANQGSEA. V lost 5 bases and J 2 bases, leaving 18 bases between the germline ends. The CDR3 spans 15 residues. The CDR3 region is CSVQPFKGRNTEAFF. CDR3 DNA: TGCAGCGTTCAGCCCTTTAAGGGGAGAAACACTGAAGCTTTCTTT.

The gene calls are TRBV10-1 and TRBJ1-1, with 7 bases aligning to TRBD1. The germline V gene has CDR1 WNHNN and CDR2 SYGVQD (reference sequence). Trimming at V came to 6 bases and at J to 6 bases, leaving 7 bases not matched to a gene. The length of the CDR3 is 13 residues. In DNA, the CDR3 is TGCGCCAGCAGCTTCCAGGGGGGGGCTGAAGCTTTCTTT. Translated, it gives CASSFQGGAEAFF.

The V call is TRBV9, the J call TRBJ2-1; the match to TRBD2 covers 8 bases. Trimming cost V 0 bases and J 4 bases; bases outside gene matches: 3. The germline CDR1 and CDR2 sequences are SGDLS and YYNGEE. The CDR3 totals 15 residues. The CDR3 DNA follows: TGTGCCAGCAGCGTAGGTAGCGGGACTTACAATGAGCAGTTCTTC. It specifies CASSVGSGTYNEQFF.

This chain connects TRBV19 to TRBJ2-1, with 11 bases matching TRBD2. V gave up 1 base and J gave up 6 bases; unmatched junction bases: 5. Germline V gene data show CDR1 as LNHDA and CDR2 as SQIVND (reference sequence). CDR3 length: 16 amino acids. Here the CDR3 reads CASSIGGLAGSNEQFF. CDR3 nucleotides: TGTGCCAGTAGTATAGGTGGACTAGCGGGCTCCAATGAGCAGTTCTTC.

This chain connects TRBV11-1 to TRBJ2-5, with TRBD1 as a possible D gene (6 bases). V dropped 4 bases and J dropped 2 bases, with 20 bases sitting between them. This CDR3 is built from 17 residues. Germline-derived CDR1 and CDR2 are SGHAT and FQDESV (reference sequence). The CDR3 DNA is TGTGCCAGCAGCTCCCGACGGCTAGGGGGTTCTCAAGAGACCCAGTACTTC. Encoded protein: CASSSRRLGGSQETQYF.

J is TRBJ2-7 and V is TRBV2; 9 bases match TRBD1. Germline CDR1 SNHLY, CDR2 FYNNEI. The V and J ends lost 7 bases and 5 bases, in that order; junction bases with no gene match: 6. This CDR3 has 13 amino acids. CDR3 bases: TGTGCCAGCAATGGACAGGGGCTCAACGAGCAGTACTTC. Amino acid sequence: CASNGQGLNEQYF.

The genes are TRBV6-1 and TRBJ2-3, with D uncertain. Between the trimmed V and J ends, which lost 4 bases and 0 bases, there was a span of 8 bases. Germline CDR1 is MNHNS and CDR2 is SASEGT. This CDR3 spans 14 amino acids. This CDR3 is CASSAALSTDTQYF. The DNA of the CDR3 is TGTGCCAGCAGTGCCGCCCTTAGCACAGATACGCAGTATTTT.

The chain uses TRBV5-1 and TRBJ2-7; D possibly uses TRBD1 or TRBD2 (5 bases each). The CDR3 length is 15 residues. The germline V gene has CDR1 SGHRS and CDR2 YFSETQ. The V end lost 4 bases, the J end lost 5 bases, and 19 bases lay between the germline ends. This chain's CDR3 is CASSTGLKSLDEQYF. As DNA, the CDR3 is TGCGCCAGCAGCACGGGGCTCAAGAGCTTGGACGAGCAGTACTTC. Full variable domain (outside the CDR3, taken from reference TRBV5-1 and TRBJ2-7): KAGVTQTPRYLIKTRGQQVTLSCSPISGHRSVSWYQQTPGQGLQFLFEYFSETQRNKGNFPGRFSGRQFSNSRSEMNVSTLELGDSALYLCASSTGLKSLDEQYFGPGTRLTVT.

This chain links TRBV18 with TRBJ1-6; TRBD1 matches at 8 bases. Germline V lookup: CDR1 KGHSH, CDR2 LQKENI. The CDR3 has 13 amino acids. Unmatched junction bases numbered 1, after V lost 5 bases and J lost 7 bases. The CDR3 loop is CASSGDRNSPLHF. The CDR3 DNA reads TGTGCCAGCTCAGGGGACAGGAATTCACCCCTCCACTTT.

The chain combines TRBV30 with TRBJ2-5; TRBD1 matches at 8 bases. V dropped 2 bases and J dropped 8; count of bases not matched to a gene: 10. The germline gives CDR1 GTSNPN, CDR2 SVGIG (reference sequence). This CDR3 is 14 amino acids long. CDR3 DNA: TGTGCCTGGAGTCACGGTGGACAGGGCTTTACCCAGTACTTC. This translates into CAWSHGGQGFTQYF.

This clone was detected only once. This chain connects TRBV6-6 to TRBJ2-1; D unclear. This CDR3 spans 12 amino acids. V was trimmed by 6 bases and J by 6 bases, leaving 9 bases between them. In germline, CDR1 is MNHNY, CDR2 SVGAGI (reference sequence). The CDR3 here is CASSPLGNEQFF. The CDR3 DNA is TGTGCCAGCAGCCCTCTGGGCAATGAGCAGTTCTTC.

The chain carries TRBV10-3 and TRBJ1-1; possible D gene TRBD1, 6 bases. The CDR3 totals 12 residues. Germline lookup yields CDR1 ENHRY and CDR2 SYGVKD. V was shortened by 6 bases and J by 1 base, with 6 bases between the two germline ends. DNA of the CDR3: TGTGCCATCAGGACAGGGAACACTGAAGCTTTCTTT. This codes for CAIRTGNTEAFF.